A selection of T cell receptor beta chains follows, all from one sample in a study of blood T cell repertoires in COVID-19. Generated by immunoSEQ multiplex PCR, the TCRdb table keeps only in-frame clones and is missing some. Counted here are over 600,000 clones, around 89% occurring once; the ten biggest clones make up about 0.24%. What was sequenced was peripheral blood. These receptors were collected from a woman under 30 with acute or convalescent COVID-19. The CDR3 runs from the conserved cysteine through the conserved F or W. Fields, in order: J gene, D gene, clone size, V gene, CDR3 protein, CDR3 DNA. The D gene is left open where the match is weak. The size field is filled for only some rows; it gives once, few, many or a size class.

j_gene: TRBJ1-2; d_gene: NA; abundance: NA; v_gene: TRBV12-3/TRBV12-4; CDR3aa: CASSFNRIGYTF; CDR3nt: TGTGCCAGCAGTTTTAACAGAATTGGCTACACCTTC
j_gene: TRBJ2-1; d_gene: NA; abundance: NA; v_gene: TRBV5-5; CDR3aa: CASSPPQTGPNEQFF; CDR3nt: TGTGCCAGCAGCCCCCCCCAAACAGGGCCCAATGAGCAGTTCTTC
j_gene: TRBJ1-2; d_gene: NA; abundance: once; v_gene: TRBV30; CDR3aa: CAWSSSYGYTF; CDR3nt: TGTGCCTGGAGTTCCAGCTATGGCTACACCTTC
j_gene: TRBJ2-3; d_gene: NA; abundance: NA; v_gene: TRBV12-3/TRBV12-4; CDR3aa: CASSFQADTQYF; CDR3nt: TGTGCCAGCAGTTTTCAGGCAGATACGCAGTATTTT
j_gene: TRBJ1-5; d_gene: TRBD1; abundance: NA; v_gene: TRBV19; CDR3aa: CASSPSTGRGNQPQHF; CDR3nt: TGTGCCAGTAGTCCATCGACAGGGAGAGGCAATCAGCCCCAGCATTTT
j_gene: TRBJ1-1; d_gene: NA; abundance: NA; v_gene: TRBV6-2/TRBV6-3; CDR3aa: CASSYQHIPMAEAFF; CDR3nt: TGTGCCAGCAGTTACCAACACATCCCGATGGCTGAAGCTTTCTTT
j_gene: TRBJ1-2; d_gene: TRBD1; abundance: NA; v_gene: TRBV19; CDR3aa: CASTTGTAYGYTF; CDR3nt: TGTGCCAGTACTACCGGGACAGCCTATGGCTACACCTTC
j_gene: TRBJ1-1; d_gene: NA; abundance: NA; v_gene: TRBV13; CDR3aa: CASSSTDRTNTEAFF; CDR3nt: TGTGCCAGCAGCTCCACCGACAGGACGAACACTGAAGCTTTCTTT
j_gene: TRBJ1-2; d_gene: NA; abundance: few; v_gene: TRBV4-1; CDR3aa: CASSQERMVERGYTF; CDR3nt: TGCGCCAGCAGCCAAGAAAGGATGGTCGAGCGGGGCTACACCTTC
j_gene: TRBJ1-6; d_gene: NA; abundance: NA; v_gene: TRBV5-1; CDR3aa: CASSSGEFFSSSYNSPLHF; CDR3nt: TGCGCCAGCAGCTCAGGGGAATTCTTTTCCAGCTCCTATAATTCACCCCTCCACTTT
j_gene: TRBJ1-2; d_gene: NA; abundance: NA; v_gene: TRBV5-1; CDR3aa: CASSLGDSIYGYTF; CDR3nt: TGCGCCAGCAGCTTGGGGGACTCTATCTATGGCTACACCTTC
j_gene: TRBJ1-3; d_gene: NA; abundance: NA; v_gene: TRBV9; CDR3aa: CASSADRIIAGNTIYF; CDR3nt: TGTGCCAGCAGCGCCGACAGGATTATTGCTGGAAACACCATATATTTT
j_gene: TRBJ1-1; d_gene: NA; abundance: NA; v_gene: TRBV27; CDR3aa: CASSPRVRTEAFF; CDR3nt: TGTGCCAGCAGTCCACGGGTGAGGACTGAAGCTTTCTTT
j_gene: TRBJ2-3; d_gene: TRBD1; abundance: NA; v_gene: TRBV29-1; CDR3aa: CSRQGDSTDTQYF; CDR3nt: TGCAGCCGACAGGGTGATAGTACAGATACGCAGTATTTT
j_gene: TRBJ1-2; d_gene: NA; abundance: NA; v_gene: TRBV28; CDR3aa: CASSLSGTNSMGGYTF; CDR3nt: TGTGCCAGCAGTTTATCGGGAACTAATTCTATGGGGGGCTACACCTTC
j_gene: TRBJ2-7; d_gene: NA; abundance: NA; v_gene: TRBV7-9; CDR3aa: CASSLGQGISYEQYF; CDR3nt: TGTGCCAGCAGCTTAGGGCAGGGGATCTCCTACGAGCAGTACTTC
j_gene: TRBJ1-3; d_gene: NA; abundance: NA; v_gene: TRBV11-2; CDR3aa: CASSPVPAGGTIYF; CDR3nt: TGTGCCAGCAGCCCGGTCCCCGCTGGAGGCACCATATATTTT
j_gene: TRBJ2-2; d_gene: TRBD1; abundance: NA; v_gene: TRBV7-9; CDR3aa: CASSSRQGANTGELFF; CDR3nt: TGTGCCAGCAGCTCCCGACAGGGAGCGAACACCGGGGAGCTGTTTTTT
j_gene: TRBJ2-7; d_gene: NA; abundance: few; v_gene: TRBV19; CDR3aa: CASSIGGAYEQYF; CDR3nt: TGTGCCAGTAGTATAGGGGGAGCCTACGAGCAGTACTTC
j_gene: TRBJ1-1; d_gene: NA; abundance: NA; v_gene: TRBV7-3; CDR3aa: CASSLTGGTEAFF; CDR3nt: TGTGCCAGCAGCTTAACGGGGGGCACTGAAGCTTTCTTT
j_gene: TRBJ2-7; d_gene: NA; abundance: NA; v_gene: TRBV4-1; CDR3aa: CASSQDTYEQYF; CDR3nt: TGCGCCAGCAGCCAAGATACCTACGAGCAGTACTTC
j_gene: TRBJ1-6; d_gene: NA; abundance: NA; v_gene: TRBV5-1; CDR3aa: CASSYDSMGSPLHF; CDR3nt: TGCGCCAGCAGCTACGACAGCATGGGGTCGCCCCTCCACTTT
j_gene: TRBJ1-6; d_gene: NA; abundance: NA; v_gene: TRBV29-1; CDR3aa: CSVRQGNSPLHF; CDR3nt: TGCAGCGTCCGCCAGGGTAATTCACCCCTCCACTTT
j_gene: TRBJ2-1; d_gene: TRBD1; abundance: NA; v_gene: TRBV7-9; CDR3aa: CASSERPGQGYYNEQFF; CDR3nt: TGTGCCAGCAGCGAACGCCCGGGACAGGGGTATTACAATGAGCAGTTCTTC
j_gene: TRBJ2-3; d_gene: NA; abundance: once; v_gene: TRBV30; CDR3aa: CAYGILTDTQYF; CDR3nt: TGTGCCTACGGGATTCTCACAGATACGCAGTATTTT